This TCR beta chain was recovered during a study of CD8 T cells in ankylosing spondylitis. The CDR3 loop spans 15 amino acids. V lost 3 bases and J lost 4; bases outside the gene matches: 5. Germline CDR1 reads SGHRS; CDR2 reads YFSETQ. This clonotype was observed many times. The antigen remains undetermined. Quantitative molecular-barcoded 5'-RACE generated the TCR beta libraries. TCRdb ran MiXCR on the 5' RACE reads and lists one entry per CDR3 protein. In the table there are around 230,000 distinct CDR3 sequences, over 7% of which are singletons. Study-wide findings and caveats: Disease-linked clones proved CD8+ and comparatively uncommon in peripheral blood. For ankylosing spondylitis blood, a TCR beta motif of 7 to 9 highly homologous variants appeared characteristic. Previously reported in reactive arthritis synovial fluid and blood were some of the motif variants.

The sample taken for sequencing was blood, either unsorted or a sorted T cell fraction (not recorded which). This receptor was taken from a female donor with ankylosing spondylitis or in good health (not recorded which). The rearrangement joins TRBV5-1 to TRBJ2-1, with 9 bases identical to TRBD2. Here the CDR3 reads CASSSTSGGYNEQFF. For the CDR3, the DNA is TGCGCCAGCAGCTCGACTAGCGGAGGATACAATGAGCAGTTCTTC.